This T cell receptor beta chain was sequenced for a study of cytomegalovirus exposure and HLA in healthy donors. The PCR had 60 Vbeta and 13 Jbeta primers. Data came from immunoSEQ multiplex PCR; TCRdb stores just in-frame clones and leaves some out. The table lists roughly 65,000 clones, with around 15% in the top ten. The sample taken for sequencing was PBMCs. The receptor was derived from a boy aged 5-17 years in good health and CMV-seronegative.

The CDR3 sequence: CASSSPGTVEAFF. For the CDR3, the DNA is TGCGCCAGCAGCTCCCCCGGGACAGTCGAAGCTTTCTTT. The chain carries TRBV5-1 and TRBJ1-1; the match to TRBD1 covers 7 bases. Trimming at V came to 3 bases and at J to 8 bases, leaving 7 bases not matched to a gene. The length of the CDR3 is 13 residues. Per the germline V gene, CDR1 is SGHRS and CDR2 is YFSETQ.